The rows below give T cell receptor beta chains drawn from one sample of a study of blood T cell repertoires in COVID-19. Some clones are missing from TCRdb's copy, which holds only in-frame ones; the method was immunoSEQ multiplex PCR. This table holds some 54,000 clones, 75% to 90% found once. Input material: peripheral blood. The source is an older woman with acute or convalescent COVID-19. Both conserved end residues are part of each CDR3. The order of the fields is V gene, D gene, J gene, clone size, CDR3 protein, CDR3 DNA. A D gene is named only where the DNA matches it firmly. Expanded clones get a size class; other rows say once, few or many, or leave the size out.

TRBV1,-,TRBJ2-7,-,CTSIRPLNQGLSEQYF,TGCACCAGCATCAGACCCCTTAATCAGGGATTAAGCGAGCAGTACTTC
TRBV7-2,-,TRBJ1-6,-,CASSLGPPGTYNSPLHF,TGTGCCAGCAGCTTGGGCCCCCCCGGGACATATAATTCACCCCTCCACTTT
TRBV4-2,TRBD1,TRBJ1-5,-,CASSLGQGRGYSNQPQHF,TGTGCCAGCAGCCTGGGACAGGGACGAGGGTATAGCAATCAGCCCCAGCATTTT
TRBV21-1,-,TRBJ1-4,-,CASSLRPLTGSNEKLFF,TGTGCCAGCAGCCTCCGGCCCCTGACAGGGTCGAATGAAAAACTGTTTTTT
TRBV6-5,TRBD1,TRBJ1-6,-,CASNAGQVNSPLHF,TGTGCCAGCAATGCGGGACAGGTTAATTCACCCCTCCACTTT
TRBV19,-,TRBJ1-5,-,CASSNGQSRIYSNQPQHF,TGTGCCAGTAGTAATGGACAGAGCAGAATATATAGCAATCAGCCCCAGCATTTT
TRBV4-1,TRBD2,TRBJ2-5,once,CASSQDRVAGGRETQYF,TGCGCCAGCAGCCAAGATCGCGTAGCGGGAGGTCGGGAGACCCAGTACTTC
TRBV2,TRBD1,TRBJ2-3,-,CASTRQGRSDTQYF,TGTGCCAGCACACGACAGGGGAGGTCAGATACGCAGTATTTT
TRBV13,-,TRBJ1-2,-,CASSLGAGRNYGYTF,TGTGCCAGCAGCTTAGGAGCAGGGCGTAACTATGGCTACACCTTC
TRBV2,-,TRBJ2-6,-,CASSRLADYSGANVLTF,TGTGCCAGCAGTCGGCTAGCCGATTACTCTGGGGCCAACGTCCTGACTTTC
TRBV7-2,TRBD2,TRBJ2-2,-,CASSLAVSGGADGELFF,TGTGCCAGCAGCTTAGCTGTAAGCGGGGGGGCTGACGGGGAGCTGTTTTTT
TRBV19,-,TRBJ1-1,-,CASSIDGLNTEAFF,TGTGCCAGTAGTATAGATGGCCTGAACACTGAAGCTTTCTTT
TRBV29-1,TRBD1,TRBJ2-1,-,CSVKDRGPYNEQFF,TGCAGCGTAAAGGACAGGGGTCCCTACAATGAGCAGTTCTTC
TRBV6-2/TRBV6-3,TRBD1,TRBJ1-5,-,CASSGTGHLQPQHF,TGTGCCAGCAGTGGGACAGGACACCTACAGCCCCAGCATTTT
TRBV5-1,-,TRBJ1-2,-,CASSEGHLAVNYGYTF,TGCGCCAGCAGCGAGGGACATTTAGCCGTTAACTATGGCTACACCTTC
TRBV6-5,TRBD1,TRBJ1-2,-,CASSRGQGNYGYTF,TGTGCCAGCAGTCGTGGACAGGGTAACTATGGCTACACCTTC